Each of the 15 T cell receptor beta chains below was sequenced from the same sample in a study of molecular identifiers for immune sequencing clone quantification. TCRdb reprocessed the PCR reads via MiXCR and lists one record per CDR3 protein. The table has about 510,000 distinct CDR3 sequences, about a fifth seen once; the top ten hold under 0.85%. Material for sequencing was naive CD8+ T cells from blood, with Jurkat cell RNA spiked in. Subset specified: FACS-sorted CD8+CD4-CCR7+CD45RA+ naive T cells. All receptors come from a human donor in good health. Some libraries in this study had Jurkat cell RNA spiked in.

This clonotype was seen ten or more times. The chain couples TRBV11-2 to TRBJ1-1; 7 bases map to TRBD1. Trimming at V came to 3 bases and at J to 7 bases, leaving 5 bases not matched to a gene. The CDR3 has 13 amino acids. Germline values: CDR1 SGHAT, CDR2 FQNNGV. DNA for the CDR3: TGTGCCAGCAGCTTTTGGGACAGAGTTGAAGCTTTCTTT. It encodes CASSFWDRVEAFF.

In regard to this clonotype: Possible read error: a much larger clone is one base away. The CDR3 carries no conserved terminal phenylalanine or tryptophan, so it likely arises from a read error. This sequence joins TRBV25-1 and TRBJ2-3; D is undetermined. From germline, CDR1 is MGHDK and CDR2 SYGVNS. The CDR3 is 12 amino acids. The chain's CDR3 is CASREWSDTQYL. CDR3 sequence (DNA): TGTGCCAGCAGAGAATGGTCAGATACGCAGTATCTT.

A remark on this clonotype: The conserved phenylalanine or tryptophan is not found at the CDR3 terminus, so this likely reflects a read error. The chain joins TRBV2 to TRBJ2-3; 7 nucleotides align to TRBD2. J lost 3 bases, V lost 7 bases, and 4 bases had no gene match. The CDR3 has 13 amino acids. The germline gives CDR1 SNHLY, CDR2 FYNNEI. The CDR3 nucleotides read TGTGCCAGCATGCGGGAGAGGACAGATACGCAGTATTCT. As protein: CASMRERTDTQYS.

On this clonotype itself: The missing conserved phenylalanine or tryptophan at the end of this CDR3 makes a read error likely. The V gene is TRBV6-6, the J gene TRBJ1-1, with D hard to call. V was shortened by 2 bases and J by 1 base, with 8 bases between the two germline ends. In germline, CDR1 is MNHNY, CDR2 SVGAGI (reference sequence). The CDR3 sequence is 14 residues long. CDR3 in amino acids: CASSYRDQNTEAFS. For the CDR3, the DNA is TGTGCCAGCAGTTACAGGGATCAGAACACTGAAGCTTTCTCT.

This clonotype has ten or more counts. The chain has TRBV30 and TRBJ2-7; a weak D match, TRBD1 (6 bases). This CDR3 spans 14 amino acids. The V gene lost 0 bases and the J gene lost 0 bases, with 9 bases spanning the gap. Germline lookup yields CDR1 GTSNPN and CDR2 SVGIG (reference sequence). For the CDR3, the DNA is TGTGCCTGGAGTGTATGGGACAACTCCTACGAGCAGTACTTC. Translated: CAWSVWDNSYEQYF.

The chain uses TRBV27 and TRBJ2-7; D is ambiguous. The CDR3 has 15 amino acids. From germline, CDR1 is MNHEY and CDR2 SMNVEV (reference sequence). V was pared by 4 bases and J by 2 bases, with 15 bases between. CDR3 protein: CASSYNGGATYEQYF. DNA of the CDR3: TGTGCCAGCAGTTACAATGGCGGAGCCACCTACGAGCAGTACTTC.

Comments on this clonotype: Being one base from a much bigger clone, this may be a read error. V and J are TRBV5-3 and TRBJ2-5; 7 bases align to TRBD1. TRBV5-3 qualifies as an ORF whose function is uncertain. This CDR3 comprises 13 residues. V trimming: 8 bases; J trimming: 11 bases; junction bases outside the gene matches: 15. DNA of the CDR3: TGTGCCAGCAACACGGGACAGTACAATGAGCAGTACTTC. As protein: CASNTGQYNEQYF.

A few counts support this clonotype. This chain links TRBV9 with TRBJ2-2; 7 bases match TRBD2. The junction had 9 bases not matched to a gene; V was cut back by 0 bases and J by 7 bases. Per germline, CDR1 SGDLS and CDR2 YYNGEE. This CDR3 spans 16 amino acids. CDR3 sequence (DNA): TGTGCCAGCAGCGTAGAGGCGGGAGCAGGGATCGGGGAGCTGTTTTTT. Protein product: CASSVEAGAGIGELFF.

This clonotype was seen repeatedly, ten times or more. CDR3 coding DNA: TGTGCCAGCAGCCCATGGGACTACGAGGAAAACACCATATATTTT. Its protein is CASSPWDYEENTIYF. The rearrangement links TRBV7-9 to TRBJ1-3; D may be TRBD1 (5 bases). Germline lookup yields CDR1 SEHNR and CDR2 FQNEAQ (reference sequence). With 5 bases removed from V and 6 bases from J, the gap between germline ends came to 17 bases. This CDR3 spans 15 amino acids.

To note about this clonotype: Here the CDR3 omits its conserved ending phenylalanine or tryptophan, so a read error is the likely source. The V gene is TRBV10-2, the J gene TRBJ1-5, with no clear D. Trimming took off 2 bases at V and 5 bases at J, with 4 bases between the two ends. This CDR3 is 12 amino acids long. Germline V lookup: CDR1 WSHSY, CDR2 SAAADI. As DNA, the CDR3 is TGCGCCAGCAGTGAGGGGGATCAGCCCCAGCATTTA. Translated: CASSEGDQPQHL.

A word on this clonotype: At one end, the junction sequence differs from germline, possibly due to a read error. The CDR3 here is CAWRLTVGELLF. Here the CDR3 DNA reads TGTGCCTGGAGACTAACGGTCGGGGAGCTGCTTTTT. V is TRBV30 and J is TRBJ2-2; tentative D call: TRBD2 (5 bases). CDR1 and CDR2 (germline): GTSNPN, SVGIG (reference sequence). The CDR3 sequence is 12 residues long.

This clonotype was found a few times. V gene TRBV7-6 combines with J gene TRBJ2-7; D might be TRBD1 (5 bases). CDR3 length: 14 amino acids. Germline lookup yields CDR1 SGHVS and CDR2 FNYEAQ. The V gene lost 1 base and the J gene lost 5 bases, with 12 bases spanning the gap. The CDR3 DNA reads TGTGCCAGCAGCTTAGATCCAGGGTCCGACGAGCAGTACTTC. This encodes CASSLDPGSDEQYF.

This clonotype was seen many times. This sequence joins TRBV29-1 and TRBJ2-2; 15 bases map to TRBD2. This CDR3 has 17 residues. Germline V gene lookup returns CDR1 SQVTM and CDR2 ANQGSEA. V dropped 3 bases and J dropped 3; count of bases not matched to a gene: 5. The chain's CDR3 is CSVEWGTSGRYTGELFF. The CDR3 nucleotides read TGCAGCGTTGAGTGGGGGACTAGCGGGAGGTACACCGGGGAGCTGTTTTTT.

This clonotype came up a few times. The rearrangement joins TRBV9 to TRBJ2-7; a possible D gene is TRBD2 (6 bases). The CDR3 is 17 residues long. Germline values: CDR1 SGDLS, CDR2 YYNGEE. Trimming cost V 3 bases and J 2 bases, with 21 bases left between them. In DNA, the CDR3 is TGTGCCAGCAGCGACGACCCACGGCGGGGCCACCCCTACGAGCAGTACTTC. Translated, it gives CASSDDPRRGHPYEQYF.

Notes on this clonotype: At one end, the junction sequence differs from germline, possibly due to a read error. CDR3 protein: CASSYSIPTSEGNEQLF. The CDR3 DNA reads TGTGCCAGCAGCTATAGCATACCAACTAGCGAGGGCAATGAGCAGCTCTTC. The chain links TRBV7-6 to TRBJ2-1; 7 nucleotides align to TRBD2. Germline V CDR1 and CDR2: SGHVS, FNYEAQ. This CDR3 is 17 amino acids long.